This passage covers 16 T cell receptor beta chains from one sample sequenced in a study of blood T cell repertoires in COVID-19. TCRdb's table, derived via immunoSEQ multiplex PCR, lists solely in-frame clones and lacks some. The sample lists 150,000 to 180,000 clones; approximately 86% were seen once. The specimen sequenced was peripheral blood. These receptors all come from a woman in her 70s with acute or convalescent COVID-19.

In DNA form, the CDR3 reads TGTGCCAGCAGTTACCTCAGTCGGGAAGGCGGCTACACCTTC. Amino acid sequence: CASSYLSREGGYTF. This chain connects TRBV6-5 to TRBJ1-2; D is unresolved. Trimming shortened V by 2 bases and J by 8 bases, and 15 bases separated the two germline ends. Germline CDR1 reads MNHEY; CDR2 reads SVGAGI. The CDR3 runs to 14 residues.

V is TRBV7-9 and J is TRBJ2-7; maybe TRBD2 (7 bases). The length of the CDR3 is 14 residues. V lost 4 bases and J 7 bases, leaving 17 bases between the germline ends. Per germline, CDR1 SEHNR and CDR2 FQNEAQ (reference sequence). The CDR3 coding sequence is TGTGCCAGCAGCTCGGGGGGCCCTTTGAATGAGCAGTACTTC. Its translation is CASSSGGPLNEQYF.

The chain couples TRBV11-2 to TRBJ2-7; possibly TRBD2 for D (6 bases). The CDR3 spans 13 residues. V was pared by 5 bases and J by 6 bases, with 14 bases between. CDR1 and CDR2 (germline): SGHAT, FQNNGV. CDR3 sequence (DNA): TGTGCCAGCAGCCTTGGGGAGGTGGGCGAGCAGTACGTC. Translated: CASSLGEVGEQYV.

The chain uses TRBV18 and TRBJ1-1, with D possibly matching TRBD1 (5 bases). The CDR3 extends over 16 amino acids. Germline CDR1 KGHSH, CDR2 LQKENI. V was shortened by 4 bases and J by 0 bases, with 15 bases between the two germline ends. The CDR3 is CASSRGEVRLNTEAFF. CDR3 nucleotide sequence: TGTGCCAGCTCACGAGGGGAGGTCAGGCTGAACACTGAAGCTTTCTTT.

V and J are TRBV18 and TRBJ2-1; 8 nucleotides match TRBD2. Germline lookup yields CDR1 KGHSH and CDR2 LQKENI. The CDR3 is 16 amino acids. V lost 3 bases, J lost 3 bases, and 7 bases stayed unmatched. The CDR3 DNA reads TGTGCCAGCTCACCGCTACGGGGGGGCCTCTACAATGAGCAGTTCTTC. This sequence encodes CASSPLRGGLYNEQFF.

The rearrangement links TRBV30 to TRBJ2-7; 10 nucleotides match TRBD1. The CDR3 is made up of 14 amino acids. The trim removed 2 bases at V and 2 bases at J, leaving 3 bases unmatched. The germline CDR1 and CDR2 sequences are GTSNPN and SVGIG (reference sequence). The CDR3 sequence: CAWSTGTGAYEQYF. CDR3 bases: TGTGCCTGGAGTACCGGGACAGGGGCCTACGAGCAGTACTTC.

This rearrangement joins TRBV15 to TRBJ2-3; possible D gene TRBD1, 6 bases. The V and J ends lost 1 base and 2 bases respectively, with 13 bases between them. The germline CDR1 and CDR2 sequences are LNHNV and YYDKDF (reference sequence). This CDR3 spans 16 amino acids. The CDR3 loop reads CATSRGTADFTDTQYF. Written as DNA, the CDR3 is TGTGCCACCAGCAGAGGGACAGCAGATTTCACAGATACGCAGTATTTT.

This chain uses TRBV2 with TRBJ2-3; tentative D call: TRBD2 (6 bases). The V end lost 2 bases, the J end lost 3 bases, and 27 bases lay between the germline ends. In germline, CDR1 is SNHLY, CDR2 FYNNEI. CDR3 length: 20 residues. CDR3 protein: CASSEYFRPRRGAGTDTQYF. In nucleotides, the CDR3 is TGTGCCAGCAGTGAATACTTCCGCCCAAGGAGGGGCGCTGGGACAGATACGCAGTATTTT.

The CDR3 DNA reads TGCAGTGCTAGTAGTAGCCTCGACTATGGCTACACCTTC. This codes for CSASSSLDYGYTF. This chain links TRBV20-1 with TRBJ1-2, with no clear D. The germline V gene encodes CDR1 DFQATT and CDR2 SNEGSKA (reference sequence). Between the trimmed V and J ends, which lost 3 bases and 3 bases, there was a span of 11 bases. There are 13 residues in the CDR3.

The V call is TRBV2, the J call TRBJ2-5; 9 bases align to TRBD1. The CDR3 loop spans 15 amino acids. V was pared by 6 bases and J by 5 bases, with 10 bases of the junction left unmatched. CDR1 SNHLY and CDR2 FYNNEI come from the germline V gene. CDR3 nucleotide sequence: TGTGCCAGCAGCCCTGGGGACAGGGTTACGGAGACCCAGTACTTC. This gives the protein CASSPGDRVTETQYF.

The CDR3 region has the DNA TGTGCCTGGAGTCCGGGAGCCGCCTACGAGCAGTACTTC. Protein product: CAWSPGAAYEQYF. The chain has TRBV30 and TRBJ2-7, with TRBD2 as a possible D gene (6 bases). Germline V lookup: CDR1 GTSNPN, CDR2 SVGIG (reference sequence). V lost 2 bases and J 2 bases, leaving 10 bases between the germline ends. The CDR3 spans 13 residues.

This clone has just one count. V usage is TRBV28 and J usage is TRBJ1-4; the match to TRBD1 covers 9 bases. With V trimmed by 5 bases and J by 3 bases, 10 bases remained unmatched. This CDR3 is 17 amino acids long. Germline CDR1 reads MDHEN; CDR2 reads SYDVKM. The CDR3 is CASSTPGQGIANEKLFF. The CDR3 bases are TGTGCCAGCAGTACCCCGGGACAGGGTATCGCTAATGAAAAACTGTTTTTT.

The chain links TRBV18 to TRBJ1-2, with 8 positions matching TRBD1. This CDR3 spans 18 amino acids. The germline CDR1 and CDR2 sequences are KGHSH and LQKENI. The J segment lost 4 bases and the V segment lost 3 bases, leaving 16 bases of the junction unmatched. CDR3 region: CASSPFDRQGPNTYGYTF. The CDR3 DNA reads as TGTGCCAGCTCACCGTTCGATCGACAGGGGCCTAATACCTATGGCTACACCTTC.

The rearrangement links TRBV28 to TRBJ1-2, with 10 bases fitting TRBD1. The CDR3 totals 13 residues. Germline lookup yields CDR1 MDHEN and CDR2 SYDVKM. V gave up 8 bases and J gave up 4 bases; unmatched junction bases: 4. The CDR3 DNA reads TGTGCCAGCCGGACAGGGGGGGCCTATGGCTACACCTTC. Its translation is CASRTGGAYGYTF.

This chain links TRBV19 with TRBJ1-2; 8 nucleotides line up with TRBD1. J lost 8 bases, V lost 0 bases, and 8 bases had no gene match. This CDR3 spans 15 amino acids. Per germline, CDR1 LNHDA and CDR2 SQIVND (reference sequence). CDR3 residues: CASSIDLGTGGGYTF. The CDR3, as DNA: TGTGCCAGTAGTATAGATCTTGGGACAGGAGGAGGCTACACCTTC.

The chain is built from TRBV10-3 and TRBJ1-6; weak D call: TRBD1 (6 bases). Germline V CDR1 and CDR2: ENHRY, SYGVKD. The V end was cut by 5 bases, the J end by 8 bases, with 13 bases between. The CDR3 is made up of 14 amino acids. DNA of the CDR3: TGTGCCATCAGTCAAAGGGGGGGGGATTCACCCCTCCACTTT. Protein sequence: CAISQRGGDSPLHF.